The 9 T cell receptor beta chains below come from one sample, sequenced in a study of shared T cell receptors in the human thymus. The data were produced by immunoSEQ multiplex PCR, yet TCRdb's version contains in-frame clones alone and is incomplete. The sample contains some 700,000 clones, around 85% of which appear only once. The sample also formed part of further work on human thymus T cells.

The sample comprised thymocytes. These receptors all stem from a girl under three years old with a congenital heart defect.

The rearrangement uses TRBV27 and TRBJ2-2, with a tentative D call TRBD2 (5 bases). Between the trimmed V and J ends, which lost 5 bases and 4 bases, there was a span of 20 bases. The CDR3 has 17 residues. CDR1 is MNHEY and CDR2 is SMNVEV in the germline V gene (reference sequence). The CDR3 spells CASSPLVRPDCTGELFF. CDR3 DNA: TGTGCCAGCAGTCCTCTCGTCCGGCCGGACTGCACCGGGGAGCTGTTTTTT.

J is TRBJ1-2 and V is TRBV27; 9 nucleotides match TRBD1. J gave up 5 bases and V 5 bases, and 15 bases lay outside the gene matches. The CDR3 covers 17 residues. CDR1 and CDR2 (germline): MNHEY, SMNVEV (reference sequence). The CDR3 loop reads CASSISGQGASFYGYTF. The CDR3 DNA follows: TGTGCCAGCAGTATCTCGGGACAGGGCGCTTCATTTTATGGCTACACCTTC.

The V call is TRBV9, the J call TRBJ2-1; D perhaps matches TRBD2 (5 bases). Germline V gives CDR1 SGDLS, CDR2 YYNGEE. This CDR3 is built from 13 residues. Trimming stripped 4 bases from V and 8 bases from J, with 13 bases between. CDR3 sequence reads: CASSPGLIYEQFF. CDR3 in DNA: TGTGCCAGCAGCCCCGGACTGATCTATGAGCAGTTCTTC.

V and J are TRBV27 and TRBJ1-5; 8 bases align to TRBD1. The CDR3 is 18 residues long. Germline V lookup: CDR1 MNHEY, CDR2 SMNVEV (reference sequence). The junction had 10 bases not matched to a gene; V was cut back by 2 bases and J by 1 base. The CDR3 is CASSLAPLDRVSNQPQHF. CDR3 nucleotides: TGTGCCAGCAGTTTAGCCCCTTTGGACAGGGTCAGCAATCAGCCCCAGCATTTT.

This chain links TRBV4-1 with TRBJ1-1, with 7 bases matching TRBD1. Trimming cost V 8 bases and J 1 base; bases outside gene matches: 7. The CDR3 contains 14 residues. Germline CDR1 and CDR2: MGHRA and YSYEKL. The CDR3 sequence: CASSPDRRNTEAFF. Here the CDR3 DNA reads TGCGCCAGCTCACCGGACAGGCGGAACACTGAAGCTTTCTTT.

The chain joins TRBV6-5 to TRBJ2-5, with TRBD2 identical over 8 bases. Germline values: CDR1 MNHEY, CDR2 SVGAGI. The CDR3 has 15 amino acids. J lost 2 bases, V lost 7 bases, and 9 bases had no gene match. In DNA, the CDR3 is TGTGCCAGCACCACACGCGGGGGGCAACAAGAGACCCAGTACTTC. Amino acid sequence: CASTTRGGQQETQYF.

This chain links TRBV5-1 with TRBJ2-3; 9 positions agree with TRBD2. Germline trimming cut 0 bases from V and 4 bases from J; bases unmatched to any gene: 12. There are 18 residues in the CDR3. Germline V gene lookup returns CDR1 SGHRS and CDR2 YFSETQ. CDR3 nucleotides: TGCGCCAGCAGCTTGGCCAGGCGGGGGGGGCCTTTTCCAGATACGCAGTATTTT. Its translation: CASSLARRGGPFPDTQYF.

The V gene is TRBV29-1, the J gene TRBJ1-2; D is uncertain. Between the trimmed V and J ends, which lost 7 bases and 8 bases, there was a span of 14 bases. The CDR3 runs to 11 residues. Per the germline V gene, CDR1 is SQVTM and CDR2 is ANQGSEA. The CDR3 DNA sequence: TGCAGCGCCCAAATTTCAGGCGGCTACACCTTC. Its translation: CSAQISGGYTF.

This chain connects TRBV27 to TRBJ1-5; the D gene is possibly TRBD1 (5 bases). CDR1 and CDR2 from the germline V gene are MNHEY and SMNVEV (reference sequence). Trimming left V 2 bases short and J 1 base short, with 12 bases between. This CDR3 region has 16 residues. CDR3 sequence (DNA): TGTGCCAGCAGTTTACGGGGGTTAGGAAGCAATCAGCCCCAGCATTTT. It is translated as CASSLRGLGSNQPQHF.